This T cell receptor beta chain was profiled in a study of cytomegalovirus exposure and HLA in healthy donors (dated by TCRdb to 2017 to 2019). Regarding the research as a whole: In an earlier analysis of approximately 640 of the donors, 276 Gb of sequence data and approximately 100 million unique TCR beta sequences from 180 million or so T cells were reported. Roughly 310 gigabases of sequencing data and 70 million to 85 million unique TCR sequences were included in an early release covering 500 to 750 HLA-typed donors. The genetic ancestry cluster associated with self-reported Caucasian donors included 80% to 90% of the 398 genotyped donors. The study was designed to test whether signatures of past pathogen exposure could be identified by cataloging public T cell receptors. The T cell repertoires of 666 subjects were profiled by immunosequencing and related to cytomegalovirus serostatus. Along with the approximately 700-subject first cohort, a separate validation cohort of over a hundred different subjects was used. High-throughput TCR immunosequencing, statistical association of individual TCRs with disease status, and machine learning were combined to predict cytomegalovirus infection status. A later analysis re-examined previously published TCR beta repertoires from more than 600 donors and added high-resolution HLA genotyping to investigate patterns of TCR occurrence. In the later analysis, no new phenotypic data were used to find candidate immune exposures; instead, reliance was placed on TCR beta sequences and their occurrence across donors. An earlier analysis of around 580 of the donors used high-throughput TCR beta sequencing to judge whether each TCR beta V gene segment behaved as functional or pseudogenic. Donor age, sex, ethnicity and CMV serostatus were collected together with the repertoire data. Genome-wide SNP genotypes for about 65% of the roughly 670 donors were used in a later genetic analysis, which treated that subset as a discovery cohort. All discovery cohort repertoires had been generated using a single sequencing platform. HLA typing covered class I and class II loci at four-digit resolution. Typing coverage varied by locus: 629-630 donors for A, B, C, DRB1 and DQB1; roughly 500 for DQA1; about 600 for DPA1; roughly 450 for DPB1. Because of strong linkage in the cohort, roughly five DR-DQ haplotypes were treated as single units for association and clustering. On average, roughly 240,000 unique TCR beta nucleotide sequences were sequenced per donor among some 420 genotyped donors of the cohort, with roughly a sixth of those sequences being non-productive. Overall study outcomes, separate from this receptor: Because counts were too low, roughly 18 rarely observed V segments, including chromosome 9 orphons, were left out of the earlier analysis of several hundred of the donors. Some IMGT-functional V segments, including TRBV6-2 and TRBV6-3, could not be distinguished by the 87-base-pair reads and were therefore excluded. In an earlier analysis of 587 of the donors, most TCR beta V segments appeared in productive rearrangements about 90% or about 30% of the time, broadly matching IMGT annotations. A later analysis reported that several top co-occurrence clusters appeared linked to parvovirus B19, influenza, CMV and Epstein-Barr virus. The cohort was sequenced for TCR beta chains only, and without alpha or paired-chain data the features that could be detected were limited. Linkage disequilibrium might explain the correlated functional status among segregating V segments, but an unknown experimental factor could not be ruled out. A later analysis associated 15,000 to 20,000 TCR beta sequences with specific HLA alleles at a false discovery rate of 0.05. In a later analysis, TCR association rates were found to vary across HLA loci, with the most associated TCRs seen for DRB1 alleles and the fewest for HLA-C alleles. A later analysis found that most CMV-associated TCR beta chains appeared HLA-restricted, with HLA associations seemingly driven largely by CMV exposure. V-gene and J-gene trimming of TCR beta chains was associated with a missense DCLRE1C variant in a later genetic analysis, and the association was replicated in an independent cohort. Three of the identified cytomegalovirus-associated TCR beta chains were confirmed in vitro to be specific for cytomegalovirus antigens. A further reported finding was that TCR beta sequences accurately predicted the HLA-A and HLA-B alleles for most subjects in the first cohort. Compared with the approximately 670-donor mean, donors in an Asian-associated ancestry cluster had fewer N-insertions in productive TCRs, according to a later genetic analysis. When HLA alleles, especially DR and DQ, strongly co-occurred, TCR associations were difficult to assign to individual alleles. The study listed 150 to 200 TCR beta chains as associated with cytomegalovirus. A group of highly shared sequence variants was considered likely to be a technical artifact of the sequencing pipeline. While some public TCRs were present in many individuals, most TCR sequences turned up only very rarely across donors. For the cohort, immune exposure information was limited to CMV serostatus. The presence/absence analyses assumed that sequencing depth was roughly uniform across donors, and that assumption may not be true. In a later analysis, HLA-associated TCR beta chains showed more clonal expansion and lower generation probabilities than non-associated chains that were equally common. Cytomegalovirus status was reported to be diagnosed by the classifier with high specificity and sensitivity in both the original and validation cohorts. Because HLA typing was unavailable for some donors at each locus, only the typed subset was used in association tests. The authors suggested that the approach could potentially be generalized to other disease states and immunological phenotypes.

Remarks on this clone: What this receptor recognizes is not known. One base away there is no much larger clone; base qualities are not given.

The cohort was made up of 650 to 700 healthy bone marrow donors. Cohort members were all nominally healthy when sampled, although unrecorded immune exposures were likely present. The donor was CMV seropositive and was included in the group of 250 to 350 seropositive cohort members. A peripheral blood sample was provided by each donor, and peripheral blood mononuclear cells were used for TCR beta sequencing. Genomic DNA extraction from the blood cell samples was performed with the Qiagen DNeasy Blood Extraction Kit. In the germline V gene, CDR1 corresponds to MNHNS and CDR2 to SASEGT. Its CDR3 holds 14 amino acids, cysteine through phenylalanine. Here the CDR3 DNA is all that survives: 42 bases in frame from base 1. The library came from the immunoSEQ multiplex PCR assay. For the multiplex PCR, a mixture combining 60 forward primers for TCR Vbeta segments and 13 reverse primers for TCR Jbeta segments was used. Amplification of the CDR3 region of rearranged TCR beta genes was performed with a multiplex PCR assay on genomic DNA. The Illumina HiSeq System was used to sequence the amplified TCR beta libraries as 87-base-pair reads. Per the source publication's procedure: A later analysis tallied 70 million to 100 million unique TCR beta chains across the 666 repertoires, and approximately 11 million of those chains were shared by two or more donors. Raw reads were error-corrected and collapsed into unique sequences with a nearest-neighbor algorithm that merged closely related sequences to remove PCR and sequencing errors. To assign V, D and J gene segments, CDR3 sequences were aligned to IMGT reference sequences. Each retained sequence needed at least a six-nucleotide match to both a V gene segment and a J gene segment. Rearrangements were called productive when the CDR3 lacked stop codons and stayed in frame with V and J; all others were non-productive. CDR3 was defined by IMGT convention, running from the second conserved V-encoded cysteine to the conserved J-encoded phenylalanine. The earlier analysis of some 540 of the donors excluded any sequence lacking an unambiguous match to a single V gene segment. An earlier analysis of 500 to 600 of the donors classified V segments as functional when productive rearrangements were above 56.7% and as segregating when the standard deviation between donors was above 5%. A statistical classification framework was built to diagnose cytomegalovirus status from the catalog of TCR beta chain sequences. V and J gene assignment, in a later analysis, came from comparing TCR nucleotide sequences with IMGT/GENE-DB human TR gene sequences. The TCRdist pipeline was used in a later analysis to assign CDR3 sequences and most-parsimonious VDJ recombination scenarios. In a later analysis, each TCR beta chain was defined by its CDR3 amino acid sequence together with its V-gene family, and reads lacking a unique V-gene family were excluded. A later analysis removed several hundred highly shared, low-generation-probability nucleotide sequences to deal with suspected cross-contamination and a sequencing artifact. In a later analysis, a clonal expansion index for each public chain was calculated from normalized within-repertoire ranks of inferred template counts. Generation probabilities in a later analysis came from a VDJ recombination model fitted to out-of-frame rearrangements, and those results were checked against IGoR. A later analysis scored TCR-TCR, TCR-HLA and TCR-CMV co-occurrence with hypergeometric tests, applying a repertoire-size bias correction to TCR pairs. False discovery rates were estimated in a later analysis by permuting HLA or CMV assignments 20 times. A later analysis grouped co-occurring TCRs with DBSCAN, adding TCRdist sequence similarity when clustering within HLA-allele-positive subsets. Repertoires with fewer than 30,000 or more than 120,000 public chains, plus five repertoires with anomalous nucleotide sharing, were excluded from co-occurrence clustering. TCRdb's version of the immuneACCESS table is confined to in-frame rearrangements and falls short of the full clone set. An unresolved V gene accounts for under half of the shortfall where checked; the remainder is of unknown origin. D and trimming were read from the DNA, whereas the V and J calls and clone size are those reported in that table. This sample has some 140,000 clones in its table, and roughly 70% of those were observed once. The ten top clones hold roughly 4% of the sample.

The rearranged chain carries TRBV6-1 and TRBJ2-5; TRBD2 lines up with 8 middle nucleotides. The DNA end is more similar to TRBJ2-7, so the J call may be wrong. The receptor was derived from a man between 18 and 29 years old in good health and CMV-seropositive. Sequencing was done on a sample of PBMCs. The DNA reads as follows: TGTGCCAGCAGGTTAGCGGGGACCGCCTACGAGCAGTACTTC. It translates as CASRLAGTAYEQYF.